This T cell receptor beta chain was captured by sequencing in a study of blood T cell repertoires in COVID-19 (dated by TCRdb to 2018 to 2020). Study-level background: The collaborator samples originated in the United States, Italy and Spain and spanned the acute and convalescent phases of COVID-19. Sample metadata almost always included a de-identified subject ID, COVID-19 status, age in years and sex. Samples came from the ongoing ImmuneRACE study (first 160 participants) plus 1,254 subjects from 6 global collaborators. The material from the prospective study consisted of cDNA or gDNA derived from T cells, B-cell-depleted T cells, or PBMCs. A freely available public database, intended as a resource for researchers studying the immune response to SARS-CoV-2, is where the repertoires were released. Where HLA class I and class II types were available, the types were taken from metadata supplied by the sample provider, not from assay-based typing. Subjects who had been exposed to COVID-19, were actively infected with it, or had recovered from it provided the deeply sampled blood TCRbeta repertoires that made up the dataset.

Taken from cysteine to phenylalanine, the CDR3 has 11 residues. Solely the CDR3 DNA is kept, with 33 bases framed from the first base. Trimming costs V 4 bases and J 12 bases, and their ends lie 13 bases apart. Taken from the germline V gene (reference sequence), the CDR1 and CDR2 loops are SGHNT and YYREEE. TCRbeta CDR3 regions were amplified from genomic DNA by means of the immunoSEQ Assay, a bias-controlled multiplex PCR. As for the authors' bioinformatics: Nucleated cell counts per sample were estimated from amplification of reference gene primers within the assay. To quantify the absolute abundance of each unique TCRbeta CDR3 rearrangement, sequence reads were collapsed and filtered. For each sample, productive Simpson clonality was calculated by taking the square root of Simpson's diversity index across productive rearrangements. Held by TCRdb, this immuneACCESS table contains in-frame sequences only and omits some clones. Under half of the omission traces to an unresolved V gene where checked; the cause of the rest is unknown. Clonal size and the V and J genes are those of that table, whereas D and trimming came from the DNA. This sample gives around 200,000 clones in total; roughly nine tenths of them show up just once. Under 3% of the sample is held by the ten biggest clonotypes.

In the prospective study, participants were roughly 18 to 100 years old, resided in fewer than 25 geographic areas of the United States, and were enrolled through a virtual design. To assign participants to cohorts, the prospective study relied on clinical history that participants themselves reported in a screening survey and a study questionnaire. In the prospective study, whole blood, serum and a nasopharyngeal or oropharyngeal swab were collected from each participant by mobile phlebotomists. Over a roughly 2-month period, participants in the prospective study had the option of providing additional blood draws and questionnaires. Prospective study blood samples were shipped either frozen or at room temperature before DNA extraction. For this clone: The specificity of this receptor is unknown. No much larger clone exists at a distance of one base, and base qualities are not known.

Overall study outcomes, separate from this receptor: Clinical and demographic metadata were provided uncurated, with the amount varying by source and participant.

The TCR originated in a woman aged 35 to 49 with acute COVID-19. Sequencing was performed on PBMCs or T cells enriched from blood (not recorded which). The chain is made from TRBV5-4 and TRBJ1-2, with a weak D call of TRBD1 (5 bases match). The nucleotides are TGTGCCAGCAGCCTAAACGGGGGACACACCTTC. Translated, it gives CASSLNGGHTF. The variable domain in full, with residues beyond the CDR3 obtained from the reference TRBV5-4 and TRBJ1-2 genes, is ETGVTQSPTHLIKTRGQQVTLRCSSQSGHNTVSWYQQALGQGPQFIFQYYREEENGRGNFPPRFSGLQFPNYSSELNVNALELDDSALYLCASSLNGGHTFGSGTRLTVV.